Detailed here is one T cell receptor beta chain. As yet, its antigen is unknown. Assay: immunoSEQ multiplex PCR; the TCRdb copy retains only in-frame clones and omits some. This repertoire shows about 120,000 clones, more than 75% found once; its top ten account for 2.1%. With V trimmed by 1 base and J by 4 bases, 4 bases remained unmatched. The CDR3 spans 15 residues. Germline CDR1 SGHAT, CDR2 FQDESV (reference sequence). This record comes from a study of cytomegalovirus exposure and HLA in healthy donors. Looking at the study overall: The same platform was used for the 130 or so validation repertoires as for the approximately 670 first-cohort repertoires, as reported in a later analysis.

General observations from the study: In vitro testing confirmed three CMV-associated chains as specific for CMV antigens. Cytomegalovirus association was assigned to 170 or so TCR beta chains.

Material for sequencing was PBMCs. The sequence came from a woman between 25 and 40 years old in good health and CMV-seronegative. The rearrangement joins TRBV11-1 to TRBJ2-1; 7 nucleotides align to TRBD1. The CDR3 region has the DNA TGTGCCAGCAGCTTAGGCCCGGGACAGTACAATGAGCAGTTCTTC. Protein: CASSLGPGQYNEQFF.